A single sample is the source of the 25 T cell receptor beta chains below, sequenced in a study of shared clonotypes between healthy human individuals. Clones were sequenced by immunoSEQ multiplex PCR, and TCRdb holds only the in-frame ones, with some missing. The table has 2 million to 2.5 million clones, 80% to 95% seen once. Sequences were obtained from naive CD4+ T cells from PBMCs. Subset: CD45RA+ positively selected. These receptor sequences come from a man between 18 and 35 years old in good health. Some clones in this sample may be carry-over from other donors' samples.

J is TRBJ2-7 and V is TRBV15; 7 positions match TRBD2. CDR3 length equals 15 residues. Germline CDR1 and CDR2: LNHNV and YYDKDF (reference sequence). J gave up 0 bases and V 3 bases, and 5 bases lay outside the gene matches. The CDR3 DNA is TGTGCCACCAGCAGCCGGCGGGAGACCTCCTACGAGCAGTACTTC. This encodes CATSSRRETSYEQYF.

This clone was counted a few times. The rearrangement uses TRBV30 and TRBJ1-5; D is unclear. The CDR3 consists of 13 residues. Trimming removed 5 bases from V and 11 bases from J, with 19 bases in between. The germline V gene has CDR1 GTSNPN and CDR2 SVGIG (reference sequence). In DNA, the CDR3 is TGTGCCTGGGGCGAAGCCACTCCTGCAACCCAGCATTTT. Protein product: CAWGEATPATQHF.

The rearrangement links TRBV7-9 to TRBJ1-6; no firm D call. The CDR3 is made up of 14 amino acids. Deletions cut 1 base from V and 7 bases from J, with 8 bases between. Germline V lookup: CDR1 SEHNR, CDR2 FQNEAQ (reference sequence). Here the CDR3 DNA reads TGTGCCAGCAGCTTAGGGCAGTTCAATTCACCCCTCCACTTT. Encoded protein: CASSLGQFNSPLHF.

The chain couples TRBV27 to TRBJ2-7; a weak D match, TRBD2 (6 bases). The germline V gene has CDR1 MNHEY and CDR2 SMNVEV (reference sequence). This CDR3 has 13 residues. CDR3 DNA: TGTGCGACGGCGGGGCTTTCCTTTGGCGAGCAGTACTTC. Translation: CATAGLSFGEQYF.

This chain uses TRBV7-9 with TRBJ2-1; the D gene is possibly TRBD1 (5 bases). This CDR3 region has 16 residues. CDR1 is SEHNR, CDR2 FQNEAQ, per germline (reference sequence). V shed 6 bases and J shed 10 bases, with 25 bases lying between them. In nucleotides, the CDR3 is TGTGCCAGCAGAGGTTCACCGGGCCAGGGCGAGCAGGAGCAGTTCTTC. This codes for CASRGSPGQGEQEQFF.

The CDR3 is CASSTSGNEQYF. CDR3 DNA sequence: TGTGCCAGCAGCACGTCAGGGAACGAGCAGTACTTC. This chain uses TRBV6-6 with TRBJ2-7, with D possibly being TRBD1 (5 bases). CDR1 and CDR2 (germline): MNHNY, SVGAGI (reference sequence). V was cut by 6 bases and J by 5 bases, with 11 bases left in between. The CDR3 length is 12 residues.

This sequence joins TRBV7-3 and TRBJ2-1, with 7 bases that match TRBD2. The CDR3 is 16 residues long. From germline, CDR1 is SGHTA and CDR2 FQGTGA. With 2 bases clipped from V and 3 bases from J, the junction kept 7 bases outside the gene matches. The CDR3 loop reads CASSLGPAGFYNEQFF. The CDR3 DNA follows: TGTGCCAGCAGCTTAGGGCCAGCGGGATTCTACAATGAGCAGTTCTTC.

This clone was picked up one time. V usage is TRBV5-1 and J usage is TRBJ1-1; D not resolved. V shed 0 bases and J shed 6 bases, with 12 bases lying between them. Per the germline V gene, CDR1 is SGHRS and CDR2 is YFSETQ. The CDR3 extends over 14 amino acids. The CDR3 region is CASSLEIAPAEAFF. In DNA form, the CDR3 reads TGCGCCAGCAGCTTGGAGATTGCTCCTGCTGAAGCTTTCTTT. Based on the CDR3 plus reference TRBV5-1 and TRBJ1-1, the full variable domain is KAGVTQTPRYLIKTRGQQVTLSCSPISGHRSVSWYQQTPGQGLQFLFEYFSETQRNKGNFPGRFSGRQFSNSRSEMNVSTLELGDSALYLCASSLEIAPAEAFFGQGTRLTVV.

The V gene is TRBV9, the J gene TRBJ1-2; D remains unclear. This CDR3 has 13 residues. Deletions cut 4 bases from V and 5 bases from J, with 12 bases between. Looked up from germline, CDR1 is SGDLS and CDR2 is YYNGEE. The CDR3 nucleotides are TGTGCCAGCAGCTTAGAGTCTGGGTATGGCTACACCTTC. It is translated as CASSLESGYGYTF.

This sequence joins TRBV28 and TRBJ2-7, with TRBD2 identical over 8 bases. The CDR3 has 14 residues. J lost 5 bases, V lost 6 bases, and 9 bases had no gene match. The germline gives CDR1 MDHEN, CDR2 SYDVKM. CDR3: CASSPGGTSNEQYF. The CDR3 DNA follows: TGTGCCAGCAGCCCGGGGGGGACATCCAACGAGCAGTACTTC.

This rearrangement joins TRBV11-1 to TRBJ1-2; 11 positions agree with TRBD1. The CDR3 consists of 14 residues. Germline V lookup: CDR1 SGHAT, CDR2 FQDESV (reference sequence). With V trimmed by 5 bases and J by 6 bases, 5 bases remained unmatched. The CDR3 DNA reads TGTGCCAGCAGCCGATCGGGACAGGGGGATGGCTACACCTTC. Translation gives CASSRSGQGDGYTF.

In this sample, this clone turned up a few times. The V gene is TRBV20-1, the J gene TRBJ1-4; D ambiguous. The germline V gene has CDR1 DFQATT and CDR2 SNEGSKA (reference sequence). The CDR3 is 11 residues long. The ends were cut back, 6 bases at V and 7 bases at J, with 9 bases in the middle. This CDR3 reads CSAPVGEKLFF. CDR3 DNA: TGCAGTGCCCCAGTGGGTGAAAAACTGTTTTTT.

CDR3 nucleotide sequence: TGCGCCAGCAGCTTGCCGCCTAGCGGGACTAGGGAGACCCAGTACTTC. This gives the protein CASSLPPSGTRETQYF. The chain combines TRBV5-1 with TRBJ2-5; 9 bases are a match to TRBD2. Germline CDR1 SGHRS, CDR2 YFSETQ. The CDR3 contains 16 residues. V lost 1 base and J lost 5; bases outside the gene matches: 9.

Here the CDR3 reads CASSQRIGQGFSYEQYF. The CDR3 DNA follows: TGTGCCAGCAGTCAACGGATCGGACAGGGCTTTTCCTACGAGCAGTACTTC. V and J are TRBV27 and TRBJ2-7; 8 bases are a match to TRBD1. CDR3 length: 17 amino acids. V was pared by 5 bases and J by 1 base, with 13 bases of the junction left unmatched. The germline gives CDR1 MNHEY, CDR2 SMNVEV (reference sequence).

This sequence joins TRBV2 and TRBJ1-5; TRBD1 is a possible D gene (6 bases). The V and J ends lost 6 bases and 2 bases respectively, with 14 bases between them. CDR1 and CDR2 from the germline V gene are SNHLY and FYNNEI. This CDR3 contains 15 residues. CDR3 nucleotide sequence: TGTGCCAGCAGCAGCAGGGGAGGGGGCAATCAGCCCCAGCATTTT. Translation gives CASSSRGGGNQPQHF.

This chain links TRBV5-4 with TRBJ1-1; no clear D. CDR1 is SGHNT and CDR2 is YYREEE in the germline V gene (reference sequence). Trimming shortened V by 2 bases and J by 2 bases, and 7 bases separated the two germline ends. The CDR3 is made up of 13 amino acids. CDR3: CASSFGPNTEAFF. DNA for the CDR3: TGTGCCAGCAGCTTTGGACCTAACACTGAAGCTTTCTTT.

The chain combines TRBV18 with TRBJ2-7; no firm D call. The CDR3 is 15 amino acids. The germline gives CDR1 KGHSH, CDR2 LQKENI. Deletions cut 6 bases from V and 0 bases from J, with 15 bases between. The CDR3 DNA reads TGTGCCAGCTCGGGCCGGACGGAAAGCTCCTACGAGCAGTACTTC. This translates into CASSGRTESSYEQYF.

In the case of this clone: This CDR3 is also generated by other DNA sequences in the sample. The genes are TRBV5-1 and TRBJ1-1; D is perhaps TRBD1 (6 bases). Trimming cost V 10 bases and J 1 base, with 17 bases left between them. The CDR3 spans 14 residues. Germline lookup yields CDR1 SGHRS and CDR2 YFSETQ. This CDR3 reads CASSRGAGNTEAFF. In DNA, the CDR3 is TGCGCCTCCAGCCGGGGGGCGGGGAACACTGAAGCTTTCTTT.

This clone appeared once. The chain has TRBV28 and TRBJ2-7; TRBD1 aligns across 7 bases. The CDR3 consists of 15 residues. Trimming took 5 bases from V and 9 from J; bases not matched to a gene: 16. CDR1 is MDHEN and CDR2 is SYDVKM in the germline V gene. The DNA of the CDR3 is TGTGCCAGCAGTCTCTGGACAGGACTCCCCAAGGGGCAGTACTTC. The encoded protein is CASSLWTGLPKGQYF.

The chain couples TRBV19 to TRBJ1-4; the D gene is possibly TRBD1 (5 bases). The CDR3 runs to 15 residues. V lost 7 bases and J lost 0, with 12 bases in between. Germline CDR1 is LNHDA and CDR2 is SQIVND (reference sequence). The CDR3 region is CASIPRGATNEKLFF. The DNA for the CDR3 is TGTGCCAGTATCCCCCGGGGGGCAACTAATGAAAAACTGTTTTTT.

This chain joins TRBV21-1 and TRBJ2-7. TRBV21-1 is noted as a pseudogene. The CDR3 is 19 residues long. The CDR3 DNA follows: TGTGCCAGCAGCGCCCGTTGGGGGGAATGGACAGAGGTCACCTACGAGCAGTACTTC. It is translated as CASSARWGEWTEVTYEQYF.

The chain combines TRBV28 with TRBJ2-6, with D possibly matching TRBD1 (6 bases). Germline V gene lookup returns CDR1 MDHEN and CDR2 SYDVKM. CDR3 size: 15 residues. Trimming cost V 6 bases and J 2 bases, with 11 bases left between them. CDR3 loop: CASRVQGAGANVLTF. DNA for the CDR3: TGTGCCAGCAGGGTACAGGGAGCTGGGGCCAACGTCCTGACTTTC.

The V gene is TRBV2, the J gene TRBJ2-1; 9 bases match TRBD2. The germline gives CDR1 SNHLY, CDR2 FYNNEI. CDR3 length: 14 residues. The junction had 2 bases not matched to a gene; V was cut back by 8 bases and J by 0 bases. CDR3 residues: CASFSGSSYNEQFF. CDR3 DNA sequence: TGTGCCAGCTTTAGCGGGAGCTCCTACAATGAGCAGTTCTTC.

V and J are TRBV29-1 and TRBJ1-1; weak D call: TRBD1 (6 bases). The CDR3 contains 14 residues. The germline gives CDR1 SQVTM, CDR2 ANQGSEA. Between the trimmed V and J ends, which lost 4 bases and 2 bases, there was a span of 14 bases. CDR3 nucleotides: TGCAGCGTTGGGGGCGGACAGTCAAACACTGAAGCTTTCTTT. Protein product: CSVGGGQSNTEAFF.

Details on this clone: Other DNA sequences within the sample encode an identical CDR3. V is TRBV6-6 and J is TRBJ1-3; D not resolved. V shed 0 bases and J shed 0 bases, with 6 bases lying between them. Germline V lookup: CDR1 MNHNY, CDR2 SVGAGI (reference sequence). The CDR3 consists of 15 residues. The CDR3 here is CASSYSGLSGNTIYF. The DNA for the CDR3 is TGTGCCAGCAGTTACTCAGGACTCTCTGGAAACACCATATATTTT.